This T cell receptor (beta chain) was observed in a study of blood T cell repertoires in COVID-19. About the research overall: Researchers got acute and convalescent COVID-19 samples from the United States, Italy and Spain. Sample material is recorded as cDNA or gDNA derived from T cells, B-cell-depleted T cells, or PBMCs.

The CDR3 is made up of 16 amino acids. Between the trimmed V and J ends, which lost 10 bases and 2 bases, there was a span of 22 bases. From germline, CDR1 is LNHDA and CDR2 SQIVND (reference sequence). In the authors' methods: Amplified reference gene primers provided the basis for estimating nucleated cell counts. The repertoire was sequenced with immunoSEQ multiplex PCR; TCRdb's copy has only in-frame clones and lacks some. D and trimming come from the DNA, and the V and J calls and clone size come from that table. The data hold approximately 300,000 clones, with about 82% observed a single time. The sequence came from a woman between 45 and 65 years old with acute or convalescent COVID-19. The chain uses TRBV19 and TRBJ2-3; D is possibly TRBD2 (6 bases). Sequencing was carried out using peripheral blood. The CDR3 spells CATPARVSGNTDTQYF. CDR3 DNA: TGTGCCACCCCAGCTCGGGTTAGCGGAAACACAGATACGCAGTATTTT.